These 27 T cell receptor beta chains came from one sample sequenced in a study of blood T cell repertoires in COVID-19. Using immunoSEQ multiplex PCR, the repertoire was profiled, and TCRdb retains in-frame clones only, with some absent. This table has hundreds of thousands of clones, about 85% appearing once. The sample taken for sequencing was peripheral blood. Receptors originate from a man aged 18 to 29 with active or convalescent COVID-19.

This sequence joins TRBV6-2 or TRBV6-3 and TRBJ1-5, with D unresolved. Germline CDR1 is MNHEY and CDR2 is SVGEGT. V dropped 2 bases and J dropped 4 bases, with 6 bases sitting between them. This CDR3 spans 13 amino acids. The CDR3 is CASSYSLNQPQHF. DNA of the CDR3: TGTGCCAGCAGTTACAGCCTTAATCAGCCCCAGCATTTT.

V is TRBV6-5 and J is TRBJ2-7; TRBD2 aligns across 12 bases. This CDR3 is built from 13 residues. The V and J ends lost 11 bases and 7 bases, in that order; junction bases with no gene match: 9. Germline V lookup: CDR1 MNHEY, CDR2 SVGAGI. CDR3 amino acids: CAGLAGGRGEQYF. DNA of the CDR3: TGTGCCGGGCTAGCGGGGGGGCGCGGGGAGCAGTACTTC.

Here the CDR3 reads CAWSGQGSDEQYF. DNA for the CDR3: TGTGCCTGGAGCGGACAGGGAAGCGACGAGCAGTACTTC. The chain has TRBV30 and TRBJ2-7; 8 bases line up with TRBD1. Trimming at V came to 3 bases and at J to 5 bases, leaving 6 bases not matched to a gene. This CDR3 region has 13 residues. CDR1 and CDR2 from the germline V gene are GTSNPN and SVGIG (reference sequence).

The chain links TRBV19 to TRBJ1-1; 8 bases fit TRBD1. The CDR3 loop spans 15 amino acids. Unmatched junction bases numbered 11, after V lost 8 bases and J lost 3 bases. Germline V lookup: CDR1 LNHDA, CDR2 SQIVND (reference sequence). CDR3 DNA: TGTGCCAGTGAGGGGGCGAAGACAGGGGACACTGAAGCTTTCTTT. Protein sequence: CASEGAKTGDTEAFF.

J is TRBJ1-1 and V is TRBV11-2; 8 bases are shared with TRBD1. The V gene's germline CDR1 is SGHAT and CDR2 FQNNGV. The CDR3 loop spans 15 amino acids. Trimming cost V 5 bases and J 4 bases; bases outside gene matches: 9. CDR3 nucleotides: TGTGCCAGCAGCCGCAGGATTACAGGGGGCACTGAAGCTTTCTTT. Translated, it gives CASSRRITGGTEAFF.

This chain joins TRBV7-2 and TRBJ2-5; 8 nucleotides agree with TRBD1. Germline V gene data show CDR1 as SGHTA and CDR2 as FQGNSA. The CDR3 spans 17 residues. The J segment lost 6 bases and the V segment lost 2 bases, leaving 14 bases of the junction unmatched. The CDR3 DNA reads TGTGCCAGCAGCTTATTAGAGGGCAGGGGGCGCCCCCAGACCCAGTACTTC. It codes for CASSLLEGRGRPQTQYF. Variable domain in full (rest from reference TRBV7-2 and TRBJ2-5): GAGVSQSPSNKVTEKGKDVELRCDPISGHTALYWYRQSLGQGLEFLIYFQGNSAPDKSGLPSDRFSAERTGGSVSTLTIQRTQQEDSAVYLCASSLLEGRGRPQTQYFGPGTRLLVL.

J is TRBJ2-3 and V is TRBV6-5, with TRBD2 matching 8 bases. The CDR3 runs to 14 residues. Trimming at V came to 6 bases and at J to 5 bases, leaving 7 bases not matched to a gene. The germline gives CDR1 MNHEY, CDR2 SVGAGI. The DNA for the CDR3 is TGTGCCAGCAGCAAGCGGGAGACGGGAGATACGCAGTATTTT. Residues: CASSKRETGDTQYF.

The CDR3 coding sequence is TGCGCCAGCAGCCACAGGGGAATTTTCACTGAAGCTTTCTTT. It codes for CASSHRGIFTEAFF. The chain recombines TRBV4-1 with TRBJ1-1; possible D gene TRBD1, 6 bases. The CDR3 has 14 amino acids. Looked up from germline, CDR1 is MGHRA and CDR2 is YSYEKL. Trimming cost V 3 bases and J 4 bases, with 12 bases left between them.

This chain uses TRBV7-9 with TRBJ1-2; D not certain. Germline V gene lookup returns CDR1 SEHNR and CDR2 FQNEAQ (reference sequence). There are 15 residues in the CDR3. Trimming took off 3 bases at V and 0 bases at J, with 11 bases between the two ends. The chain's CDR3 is CASSFNALTNYGYTF. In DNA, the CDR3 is TGTGCCAGCAGCTTCAATGCGCTAACTAACTATGGCTACACCTTC.

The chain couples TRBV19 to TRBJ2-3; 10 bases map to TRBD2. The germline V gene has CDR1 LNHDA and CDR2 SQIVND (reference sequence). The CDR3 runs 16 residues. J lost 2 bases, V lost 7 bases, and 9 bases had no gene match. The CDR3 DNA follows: TGTGCCAGTACCATGGGGCTAGCGGGAGCCACAGATACGCAGTATTTT. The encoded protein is CASTMGLAGATDTQYF.

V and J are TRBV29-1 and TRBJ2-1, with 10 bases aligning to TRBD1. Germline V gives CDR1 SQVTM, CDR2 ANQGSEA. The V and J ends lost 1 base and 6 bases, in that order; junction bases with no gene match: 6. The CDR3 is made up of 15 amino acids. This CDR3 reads CSVEGRTGGINEQFF. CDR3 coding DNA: TGCAGCGTTGAAGGTAGGACAGGGGGGATCAATGAGCAGTTCTTC.

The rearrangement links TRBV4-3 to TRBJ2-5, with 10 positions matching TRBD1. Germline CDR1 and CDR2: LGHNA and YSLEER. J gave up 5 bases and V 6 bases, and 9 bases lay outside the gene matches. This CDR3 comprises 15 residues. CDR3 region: CASSETGGSGETQYF. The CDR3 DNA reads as TGCGCCAGCAGTGAGACAGGGGGCTCGGGGGAGACCCAGTACTTC.

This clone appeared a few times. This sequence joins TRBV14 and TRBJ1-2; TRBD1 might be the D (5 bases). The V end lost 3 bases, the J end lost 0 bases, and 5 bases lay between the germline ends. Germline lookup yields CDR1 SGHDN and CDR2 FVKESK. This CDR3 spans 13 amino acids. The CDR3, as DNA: TGTGCCAGCAGCCAGACAGCTAACTATGGCTACACCTTC. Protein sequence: CASSQTANYGYTF.

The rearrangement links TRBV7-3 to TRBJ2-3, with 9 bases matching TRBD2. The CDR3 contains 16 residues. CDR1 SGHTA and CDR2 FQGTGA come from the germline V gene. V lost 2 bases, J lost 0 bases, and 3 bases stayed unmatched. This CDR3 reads CASSLSSGVSTDTQYF. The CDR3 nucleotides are TGTGCCAGCAGCTTATCTAGCGGGGTGAGCACAGATACGCAGTATTTT.

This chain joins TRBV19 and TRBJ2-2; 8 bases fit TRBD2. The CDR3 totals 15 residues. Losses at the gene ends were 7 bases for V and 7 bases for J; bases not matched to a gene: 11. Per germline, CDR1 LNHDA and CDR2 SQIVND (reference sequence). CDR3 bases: TGTGCCAGTAAGGGCGGGACTAGTGGTTTCGGGGAGCTGTTTTTT. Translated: CASKGGTSGFGELFF.

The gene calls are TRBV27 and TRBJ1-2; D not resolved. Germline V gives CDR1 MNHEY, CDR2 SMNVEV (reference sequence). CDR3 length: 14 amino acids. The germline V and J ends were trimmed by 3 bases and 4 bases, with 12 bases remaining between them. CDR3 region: CASSFLGGSYGYTF. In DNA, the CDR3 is TGTGCCAGCAGTTTCTTGGGAGGCTCCTATGGCTACACCTTC.

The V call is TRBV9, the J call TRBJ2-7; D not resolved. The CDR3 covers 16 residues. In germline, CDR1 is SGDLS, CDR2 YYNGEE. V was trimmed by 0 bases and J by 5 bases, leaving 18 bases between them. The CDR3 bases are TGTGCCAGCAGCGTAGAATTGAGTCCTGCTCTCCACGAGCAGTACTTC. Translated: CASSVELSPALHEQYF.

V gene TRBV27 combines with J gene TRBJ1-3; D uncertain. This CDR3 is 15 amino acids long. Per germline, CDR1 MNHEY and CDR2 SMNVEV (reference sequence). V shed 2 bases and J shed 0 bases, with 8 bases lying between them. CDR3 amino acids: CASSLGPSSGNTIYF. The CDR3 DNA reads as TGTGCCAGCAGTTTAGGGCCGAGCTCTGGAAACACCATATATTTT.

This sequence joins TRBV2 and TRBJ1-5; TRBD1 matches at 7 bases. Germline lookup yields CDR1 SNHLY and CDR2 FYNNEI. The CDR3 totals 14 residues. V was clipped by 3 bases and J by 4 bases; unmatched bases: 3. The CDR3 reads CASSDYRGNQPQHF. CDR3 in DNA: TGTGCCAGCAGTGATTACAGGGGTAATCAGCCCCAGCATTTT.

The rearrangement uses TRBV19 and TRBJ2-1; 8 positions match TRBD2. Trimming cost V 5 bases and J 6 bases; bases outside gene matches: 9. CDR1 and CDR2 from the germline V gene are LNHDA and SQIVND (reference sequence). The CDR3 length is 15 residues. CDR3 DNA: TGTGCCAGTAGTCTTCGAGCGGGAGTGGTCAATGAGCAGTTCTTC. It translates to CASSLRAGVVNEQFF.

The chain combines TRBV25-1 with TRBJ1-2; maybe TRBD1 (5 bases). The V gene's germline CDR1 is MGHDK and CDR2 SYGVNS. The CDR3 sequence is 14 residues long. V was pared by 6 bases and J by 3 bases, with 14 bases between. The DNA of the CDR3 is TGTGCCAGCAGCTCCCCCGGGGGGGACTATGGCTACACCTTC. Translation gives CASSSPGGDYGYTF.

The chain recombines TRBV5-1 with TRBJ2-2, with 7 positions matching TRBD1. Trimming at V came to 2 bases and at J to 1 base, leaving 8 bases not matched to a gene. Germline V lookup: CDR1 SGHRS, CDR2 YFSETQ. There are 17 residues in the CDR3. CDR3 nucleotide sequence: TGCGCCAGCAGCTTCACGGACAGGAGCAAGAACACCGGGGAGCTGTTTTTT. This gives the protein CASSFTDRSKNTGELFF. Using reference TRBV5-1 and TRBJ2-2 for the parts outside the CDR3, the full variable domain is KAGVTQTPRYLIKTRGQQVTLSCSPISGHRSVSWYQQTPGQGLQFLFEYFSETQRNKGNFPGRFSGRQFSNSRSEMNVSTLELGDSALYLCASSFTDRSKNTGELFFGEGSRLTVL.

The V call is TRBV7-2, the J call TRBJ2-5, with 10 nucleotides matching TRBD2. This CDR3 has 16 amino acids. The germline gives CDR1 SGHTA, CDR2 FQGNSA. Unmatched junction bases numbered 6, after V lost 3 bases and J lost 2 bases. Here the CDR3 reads CASSFQAGGQQETQYF. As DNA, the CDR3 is TGTGCCAGCAGCTTTCAAGCGGGGGGGCAGCAAGAGACCCAGTACTTC. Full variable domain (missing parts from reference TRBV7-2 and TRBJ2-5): GAGVSQSPSNKVTEKGKDVELRCDPISGHTALYWYRQSLGQGLEFLIYFQGNSAPDKSGLPSDRFSAERTGGSVSTLTIQRTQQEDSAVYLCASSFQAGGQQETQYFGPGTRLLVL.

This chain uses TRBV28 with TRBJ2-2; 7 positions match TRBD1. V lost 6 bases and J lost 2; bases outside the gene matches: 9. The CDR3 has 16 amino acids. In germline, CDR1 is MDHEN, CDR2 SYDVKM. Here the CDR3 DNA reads TGTGCCAGCAGCACTTGGGGACAGTCAAACACCGGGGAGCTGTTTTTT. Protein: CASSTWGQSNTGELFF.

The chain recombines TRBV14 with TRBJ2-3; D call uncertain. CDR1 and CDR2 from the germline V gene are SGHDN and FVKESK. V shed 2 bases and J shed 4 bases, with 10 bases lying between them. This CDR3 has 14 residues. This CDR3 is CASSQRWSSDTQYF. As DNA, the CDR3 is TGTGCCAGCAGCCAAAGATGGAGTTCAGATACGCAGTATTTT.

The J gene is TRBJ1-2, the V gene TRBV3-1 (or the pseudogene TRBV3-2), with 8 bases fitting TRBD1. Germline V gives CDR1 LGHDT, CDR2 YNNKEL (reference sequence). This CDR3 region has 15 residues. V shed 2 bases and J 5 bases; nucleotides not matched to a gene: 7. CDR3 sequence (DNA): TGTGCCAGCAGCCAACTCGGGACAGGAAAATATGGCTACACCTTC. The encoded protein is CASSQLGTGKYGYTF.

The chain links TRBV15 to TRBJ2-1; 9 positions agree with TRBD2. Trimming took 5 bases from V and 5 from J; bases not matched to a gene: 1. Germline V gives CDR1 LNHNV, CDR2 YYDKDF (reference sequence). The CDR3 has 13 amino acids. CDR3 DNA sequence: TGTGCCACCAGCCCTAGCGGGGACAATGAGCAGTTCTTC. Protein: CATSPSGDNEQFF.